These T cell receptor beta chains were read from a single sample in a study of cytomegalovirus exposure and HLA in healthy donors. Profiling relied on immunoSEQ multiplex PCR, and the TCRdb table lists in-frame clones only, not all of them. The profile shows around 150,000 clones, 79% of them singletons. Sequenced material: PBMCs. All receptors come from a human donor in good health. Each CDR3 is given without its conserved first and last residue. D genes are given only for firm matches.

TRBV7-9	TRBD2	ASSLAASGGLTDTQY
TRBV11-2	TRBD2	ASSSKLAGDDEQY
TRBV18	TRBD1	ASSSTGTGNQPQH
TRBV2	.	ASRKGVQGNGYT
TRBV30	TRBD1	AFGTGVDQPQH
TRBV7-8	.	ASSLAGGTGELF
TRBV11-2	TRBD2	ASSLAGSGSGETQY
TRBV7-2	.	ASSTPESPDQPQH
TRBV19	.	ASSPRQLELKPQH
TRBV30	TRBD2	AWTKGTSGATDTQY
TRBV28	TRBD1	ASSPLRRTGRETQY
TRBV7-9	TRBD2	ATLGASGVTVGTQY
TRBV9	TRBD2	ASSADWGTSGRAHEQF
TRBV5-4	TRBD2	ASSSGLAGSEQY
TRBV5-4	TRBD1	ASRPRGLHYGYT